This T cell receptor beta chain was found in a study of Ad26.COV2.S vaccination and SARS-CoV-2 variants. Repertoires were generated with immunoSEQ multiplex PCR, while TCRdb's copy carries only in-frame clones and drops some. The sample shows 500,000 or so clones, roughly 89% of them seen only once. The treatment denotes: roughly 19 received Ad26.COV2.S at low or high dose, single or two shots; 5 received placebo; per-sample allocation not given. Sampling happened 63 days after the first vaccine or placebo injection. The length of the CDR3 is 15 residues. With 5 bases removed from V and 0 bases from J, the gap between germline ends came to 11 bases. Germline loops: CDR1 SGHAT, CDR2 FQNNGV.

Sequencing was performed on peripheral blood, taken in a trial of Ad26.COV2.S vaccine versus placebo. This receptor was identified in a person aged 18-65 years who received the Ad26.COV2.S COVID-19 vaccine or a placebo. The J gene is TRBJ1-3, the V gene TRBV11-2; D possibly corresponds to TRBD1 (6 bases). The CDR3 DNA sequence: TGTGCCAGCAGCGCAAGGGGGTTCTCTGGAAACACCATATATTTT. Residues: CASSARGFSGNTIYF.